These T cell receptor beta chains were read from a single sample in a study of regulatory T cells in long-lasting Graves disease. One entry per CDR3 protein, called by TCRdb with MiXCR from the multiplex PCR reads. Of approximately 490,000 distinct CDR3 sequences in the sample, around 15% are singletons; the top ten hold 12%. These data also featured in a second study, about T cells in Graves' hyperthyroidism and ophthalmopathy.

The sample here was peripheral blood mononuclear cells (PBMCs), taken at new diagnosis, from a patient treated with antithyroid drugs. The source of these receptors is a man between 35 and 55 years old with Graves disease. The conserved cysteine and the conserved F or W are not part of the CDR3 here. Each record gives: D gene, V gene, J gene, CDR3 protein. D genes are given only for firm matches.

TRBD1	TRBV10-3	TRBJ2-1	AISEAGQGEYNEQF
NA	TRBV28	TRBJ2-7	ASSLPIPRGWNTYEQY
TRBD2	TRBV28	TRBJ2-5	ASSQREGLRETQY
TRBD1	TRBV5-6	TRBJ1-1	ASSSSGTGGYGEAF
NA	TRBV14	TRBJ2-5	ASSHGPKETQY
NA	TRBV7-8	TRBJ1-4	ASRGGTYEKLF
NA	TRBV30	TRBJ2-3	ALTGPRTADTQY
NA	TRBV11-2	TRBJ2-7	ASSLLGQTITYEQY
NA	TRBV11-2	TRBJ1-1	ASSLAAGYGREGRSTEAF
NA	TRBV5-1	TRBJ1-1	ASSLGREMNTEAF
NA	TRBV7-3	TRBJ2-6	ASSQGTGFSGANVLT
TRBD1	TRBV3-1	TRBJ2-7	ASSRDRVGWYEQY
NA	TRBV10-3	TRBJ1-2	AISVFSNNSYGYT
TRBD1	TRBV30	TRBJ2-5	AWSLDRGRAETQY
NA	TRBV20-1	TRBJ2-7	SAPRTSYEQY
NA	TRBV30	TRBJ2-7	AWSVGGHEQH
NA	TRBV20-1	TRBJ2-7	SARDLRVSSYEQY
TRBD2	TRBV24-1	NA	ATSEGTLAGVGETQY
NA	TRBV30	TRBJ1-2	AWSKGGWGYT
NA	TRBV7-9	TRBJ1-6	ASSLAGKSPLH
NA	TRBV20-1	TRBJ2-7	SARQGLLLYEQY
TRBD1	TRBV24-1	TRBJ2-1	ATSDLGQGRAGVRDEQF
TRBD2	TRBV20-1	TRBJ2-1	SARYLSGINNNEQF